The 15 T cell receptor beta chains below come from one sample, sequenced in a study of CD8+CD57+ T cells in acquired aplastic anemia. The use of genomic DNA as template underpinned the TCR beta VDJ and CDR3 profiling. TCRdb recomputed calls from the reads with MiXCR, one row per CDR3 protein. The data show 200,000 or so distinct CDR3 sequences, around three fifths seen once. Sequencing used sorted CD4+, CD8+, or CD8+CD57+ T cells (not recorded which) from PBMCs. The receptors come from a human donor with severe aplastic anemia or a healthy control (not recorded which).

The rearrangement links TRBV6-6 to TRBJ1-4; D gene uncertain. The V and J ends lost 2 bases and 1 base respectively, with 5 bases between them. This CDR3 is 14 amino acids long. Germline loops: CDR1 MNHNY, CDR2 SVGAGI (reference sequence). CDR3 sequence: CASSYRQTNEKLFF. The CDR3, as DNA: TGTGCCAGCAGTTACCGCCAAACTAATGAAAAACTGTTTTTT.

V is TRBV2 and J is TRBJ2-7, with D perhaps TRBD1 (6 bases). The CDR3 length is 14 residues. The germline gives CDR1 SNHLY, CDR2 FYNNEI. Trimming removed 8 bases at V and 0 bases at J, with 14 bases between. The CDR3 bases are TGTGCCAGCCTTAAACAGGGCTACTCCTACGAGCAGTACTTC. Translated, it gives CASLKQGYSYEQYF.

This chain joins TRBV7-2 and TRBJ2-2, with D hard to call. Between the trimmed V and J ends, which lost 7 bases and 5 bases, there was a span of 11 bases. CDR3 length: 13 amino acids. From germline, CDR1 is SGHTA and CDR2 FQGNSA. Here the CDR3 DNA reads TGTGCCAGCACCTTCCTCGGGACCGGGGAGCTGTTTTTT. The encoded protein is CASTFLGTGELFF. Looking up the rest from reference TRBV7-2 and TRBJ2-2 gives the full variable domain: GAGVSQSPSNKVTEKGKDVELRCDPISGHTALYWYRQSLGQGLEFLIYFQGNSAPDKSGLPSDRFSAERTGGSVSTLTIQRTQQEDSAVYLCASTFLGTGELFFGEGSRLTVL.

The genes are TRBV24-1 and TRBJ1-2, with TRBD1 as a possible D gene (6 bases). The germline V gene has CDR1 KGHDR and CDR2 SFDVKD. The CDR3 has 12 amino acids. The V and J ends lost 4 bases and 8 bases respectively, with 10 bases between them. This CDR3 reads CATSDPGEGYTF. Here the CDR3 DNA reads TGTGCCACCAGTGACCCAGGGGAAGGCTACACCTTC.

The chain is built from TRBV5-4 and TRBJ2-2; TRBD1 aligns across 7 bases. Per the germline V gene, CDR1 is SGHNT and CDR2 is YYREEE (reference sequence). The length of the CDR3 is 14 residues. Trimming removed 4 bases from V and 7 bases from J; junction bases left unmatched: 7. The DNA for the CDR3 is TGTGCCAGCAGCCTGACAGGGTACAACGGGGAGCTGTTTTTT. Translating it yields CASSLTGYNGELFF.

This clonotype was observed a few times. V is TRBV27 and J is TRBJ2-7, with 10 bases fitting TRBD1. Trimming at V came to 7 bases and at J to 3 bases, leaving 9 bases not matched to a gene. The CDR3 has 15 residues. Germline loops: CDR1 MNHEY, CDR2 SMNVEV (reference sequence). The CDR3 nucleotides read TGTGCCAGCACCGGGACAGGGGATCCCCGCTACGAGCAGTACTTC. Its translation is CASTGTGDPRYEQYF.

DNA of the CDR3: TGCAGCGTTGAAGATCCACAGCTAAACTATGGCTACACCTTC. It is translated as CSVEDPQLNYGYTF. V usage is TRBV29-1 and J usage is TRBJ1-2; D gene ambiguous. V lost 0 bases to trimming and J lost 2 bases, with 10 bases between them. The CDR3 has 14 amino acids. Germline CDR1 SQVTM, CDR2 ANQGSEA.

The rearrangement joins TRBV29-1 to TRBJ2-5; no clear D gene. The V end lost 4 bases, the J end lost 5 bases, and 11 bases lay between the germline ends. This CDR3 spans 12 amino acids. Germline V gene sequence: CDR1 SQVTM, CDR2 ANQGSEA. CDR3: CSVASGPETQYF. Written as DNA, the CDR3 is TGCAGCGTTGCTTCAGGTCCCGAGACCCAGTACTTC.

The gene calls are TRBV5-5 and TRBJ1-2; 8 bases agree with TRBD1. The germline V gene has CDR1 SGHKS and CDR2 YYEKEE (reference sequence). The CDR3 loop spans 14 amino acids. The trim removed 4 bases at V and 8 bases at J, leaving 10 bases unmatched. CDR3 in DNA: TGTGCCAGCAGCGAACGACAGGGGCTAGGGGGCTACACCTTC. Protein sequence: CASSERQGLGGYTF.

The chain carries TRBV10-3 and TRBJ1-5; D is ambiguous. Germline CDR1 ENHRY, CDR2 SYGVKD. The V gene lost 1 base and the J gene lost 2 bases, with 12 bases spanning the gap. CDR3 length: 16 residues. DNA for the CDR3: TGTGCCATCAGTGAGTACGAAGTAGCAGGCAATCAGCCCCAGCATTTT. Amino acid sequence: CAISEYEVAGNQPQHF.

CDR3 sequence: CASSLGPEQFF. In nucleotides, the CDR3 is TGTGCCAGCAGCTTAGGGCCTGAGCAGTTCTTC. V and J are TRBV7-2 and TRBJ2-1; D is undetermined. Germline V gene lookup returns CDR1 SGHTA and CDR2 FQGNSA. CDR3 length: 11 amino acids. V lost 1 base to trimming and J lost 9 bases, with 4 bases between them.

The rearrangement links TRBV7-8 to TRBJ2-2; 7 positions match TRBD1. V gave up 1 base and J gave up 6 bases; unmatched junction bases: 8. This CDR3 region has 16 residues. Germline V gene sequence: CDR1 SGHVS, CDR2 FQNEAQ. Written as DNA, the CDR3 is TGTGCCAGCAGCTTAGTGTTCCAGGGGGTCGCCGGGGAGCTGTTTTTT. It is translated as CASSLVFQGVAGELFF.

This chain links TRBV7-2 with TRBJ1-2; no definite D call. This CDR3 is built from 15 residues. Per germline, CDR1 SGHTA and CDR2 FQGNSA. V was shortened by 5 bases and J by 4 bases, with 17 bases between the two germline ends. The CDR3 coding sequence is TGTGCCAGCAGCCCCTCCCATAACAGTCTCTATGGCTACACCTTC. Translated, it gives CASSPSHNSLYGYTF.

This chain links TRBV13 with TRBJ1-1; 9 positions match TRBD1. The CDR3 is made up of 15 amino acids. CDR1 and CDR2 (germline): PRHDT, FYEKMQ (reference sequence). Unmatched junction bases numbered 9, after V lost 5 bases and J lost 5 bases. The DNA for the CDR3 is TGTGCCAGCAGCAACTCACGGGACAGGGCGACTGAAGCTTTCTTT. Translated, it gives CASSNSRDRATEAFF.

This clonotype was detected once. This chain connects TRBV19 to TRBJ2-7, with a weak D call TRBD1 (6 bases). V gave up 5 bases and J gave up 6 bases, with 20 bases separating them. The CDR3 covers 15 residues. Per the germline V gene, CDR1 is LNHDA and CDR2 is SQIVND (reference sequence). Here the CDR3 DNA reads TGTGCCAGTAGTTTCAGGGGACCCCCCCCTGGCGAGCAGTACTTC. Its protein is CASSFRGPPPGEQYF.